The rows below give T cell receptor beta chains drawn from one sample of a study of T cell responses to AZD1222 COVID-19 vaccine. The data were produced by immunoSEQ multiplex PCR, yet TCRdb's version contains in-frame clones alone and is incomplete. The data show around 150,000 clones, approximately 90% seen once. This sample comprised peripheral blood, obtained 28 days after the second AZD1222 dose. The source is an adult who received the AZD1222 COVID-19 vaccine. Both conserved end residues are part of each CDR3. D genes are given only for firm matches. Some rows have no size entry. The others give once, few or many, or a class for an expanded clone.

clone_size: NA; d_call: NA; v_call: TRBV28; j_call: TRBJ2-1; cdr3_nt: TGTGCCAGCAGTTTATTGGCAGGGCAGTTCTTC; cdr3_aa: CASSLLAGQFF
clone_size: NA; d_call: NA; v_call: TRBV4-3; j_call: TRBJ1-5; cdr3_nt: TGCGCCAGCAGCCAAATTGTGGGGCAGCCCCAGCATTTT; cdr3_aa: CASSQIVGQPQHF
clone_size: NA; d_call: TRBD2; v_call: TRBV5-4; j_call: TRBJ2-7; cdr3_nt: TGTGCCAGCAGCTCAGGACTAGCTTTGAACTACGAGCAGTACTTC; cdr3_aa: CASSSGLALNYEQYF
clone_size: once; d_call: TRBD2; v_call: TRBV11-3; j_call: TRBJ2-1; cdr3_nt: TGTGCCAGCAGCCTGACTAGCGGGGGGTTCTACAATGAGCAGTTCTTC; cdr3_aa: CASSLTSGGFYNEQFF
clone_size: NA; d_call: TRBD1; v_call: TRBV19; j_call: TRBJ1-5; cdr3_nt: TGTGCCAGTAGTTCCGGGACAGATAGCAATCAGCCCCAGCATTTT; cdr3_aa: CASSSGTDSNQPQHF
clone_size: NA; d_call: NA; v_call: TRBV6-2/TRBV6-3; j_call: TRBJ2-3; cdr3_nt: TGTGCCAGCAGTTACGGTCTGCAAGCGGGCTCAGATACGCAGTATTTT; cdr3_aa: CASSYGLQAGSDTQYF
clone_size: NA; d_call: NA; v_call: TRBV5-1; j_call: TRBJ1-1; cdr3_nt: TGCGCCAGCAGCCCTCAGGGAGTGAACACTGAAGCTTTCTTT; cdr3_aa: CASSPQGVNTEAFF
clone_size: NA; d_call: NA; v_call: TRBV6-6; j_call: TRBJ2-2; cdr3_nt: TGTGCCAGCAGTTACGGCGGGGAGCTGTTTTTT; cdr3_aa: CASSYGGELFF
clone_size: NA; d_call: NA; v_call: TRBV14; j_call: TRBJ1-6; cdr3_nt: TGTGCCAGCAGCCTCGGGACGGCAATTGTTTCACCCCTCCACTTT; cdr3_aa: CASSLGTAIVSPLHF
clone_size: NA; d_call: TRBD2; v_call: TRBV3-1/TRBV3-2; j_call: TRBJ2-1; cdr3_nt: TGTGCCAGCAGCCAGAGCATCGTAGCGGGACACAATGAGCAGTTCTTC; cdr3_aa: CASSQSIVAGHNEQFF
clone_size: NA; d_call: NA; v_call: TRBV28; j_call: TRBJ2-3; cdr3_nt: TGTGCCAGCAGCCAATCAGAGGATACAGATACGCAGTATTTT; cdr3_aa: CASSQSEDTDTQYF
clone_size: NA; d_call: NA; v_call: TRBV11-2; j_call: TRBJ2-7; cdr3_nt: TGTGCCAGGGCACCCGGACAGACCTACGAGCAGTACTTC; cdr3_aa: CARAPGQTYEQYF
clone_size: once; d_call: NA; v_call: TRBV7-2; j_call: TRBJ2-5; cdr3_nt: TGTGCCAGCAGCCCAAGAAGGACACCACGGGGAGAGACCCAGTACTTC; cdr3_aa: CASSPRRTPRGETQYF
clone_size: NA; d_call: TRBD2; v_call: TRBV5-1; j_call: TRBJ2-7; cdr3_nt: TGCGCCAGCAGCTTGGTAGGCGGGGGGCCTGACGAGCAGTACTTC; cdr3_aa: CASSLVGGGPDEQYF
clone_size: NA; d_call: TRBD2; v_call: TRBV4-3; j_call: TRBJ2-3; cdr3_nt: TGCGCCAGCAGCCAGAGCCCTAGCGGGGGGTCCGCCACAGATACGCAGTATTTT; cdr3_aa: CASSQSPSGGSATDTQYF
clone_size: NA; d_call: NA; v_call: TRBV12-3/TRBV12-4; j_call: TRBJ2-1; cdr3_nt: TGTGCCAGCAGTTTACAGGGCGATGAGCAGTTCTTC; cdr3_aa: CASSLQGDEQFF
clone_size: NA; d_call: TRBD1; v_call: TRBV28; j_call: TRBJ2-1; cdr3_nt: TGTGCCAGCAGGAGCCCGGGACAGCCAAACCCCCGGGGCCCTAACAATGAGCAGTTCTTC; cdr3_aa: CASRSPGQPNPRGPNNEQFF
clone_size: NA; d_call: NA; v_call: TRBV10-1; j_call: TRBJ2-3; cdr3_nt: TGCGCCAGCAGTGAGGACCCCGGACCGGGGACAGATACGCAGTATTTT; cdr3_aa: CASSEDPGPGTDTQYF
clone_size: NA; d_call: NA; v_call: TRBV11-2; j_call: TRBJ2-1; cdr3_nt: TGTGCCAGCAGCTTATTGTCAGTTAACAATGAGCAGTTCTTC; cdr3_aa: CASSLLSVNNEQFF
clone_size: NA; d_call: TRBD1; v_call: TRBV11-2; j_call: TRBJ2-1; cdr3_nt: TGTGCCAGCAGCTTAGGGACAGGGAGCTCCTACAATGAGCAGTTCTTC; cdr3_aa: CASSLGTGSSYNEQFF
clone_size: once; d_call: NA; v_call: TRBV29-1; j_call: TRBJ2-7; cdr3_nt: TGCAGCGCCGTGGATGTGGCGGGAAGGGGGAGCTACGAGCAGTACTTC; cdr3_aa: CSAVDVAGRGSYEQYF
clone_size: NA; d_call: NA; v_call: TRBV24-1; j_call: TRBJ1-2; cdr3_nt: TGTGCCACCAGTGACCCCGTCAACTATGGCTACACCTTC; cdr3_aa: CATSDPVNYGYTF
clone_size: NA; d_call: NA; v_call: TRBV7-2; j_call: TRBJ2-3; cdr3_nt: TGTGCCAGCAGCCCCTTGATCGGCGGGCAGACTGATACGCAGTATTTT; cdr3_aa: CASSPLIGGQTDTQYF
clone_size: NA; d_call: NA; v_call: TRBV25-1; j_call: TRBJ1-5; cdr3_nt: TGTGCCTATATATTTCGGTCGGGAGGGACCTATCAGCCCCAGCATTTT; cdr3_aa: CAYIFRSGGTYQPQHF